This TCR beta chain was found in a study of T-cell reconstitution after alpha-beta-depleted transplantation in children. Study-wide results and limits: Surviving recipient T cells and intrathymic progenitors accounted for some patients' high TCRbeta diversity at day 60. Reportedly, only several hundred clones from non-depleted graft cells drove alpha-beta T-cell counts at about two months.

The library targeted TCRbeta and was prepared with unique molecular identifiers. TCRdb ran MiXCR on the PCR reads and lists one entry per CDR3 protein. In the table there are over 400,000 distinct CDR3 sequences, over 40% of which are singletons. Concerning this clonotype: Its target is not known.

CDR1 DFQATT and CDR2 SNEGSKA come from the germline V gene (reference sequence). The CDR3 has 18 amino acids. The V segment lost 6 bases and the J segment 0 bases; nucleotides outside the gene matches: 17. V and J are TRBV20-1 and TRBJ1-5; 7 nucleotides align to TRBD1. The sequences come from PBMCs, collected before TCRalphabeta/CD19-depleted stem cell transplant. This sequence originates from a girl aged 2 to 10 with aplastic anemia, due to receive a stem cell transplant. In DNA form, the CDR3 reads TGCAGTGCCCCGCCCAGGCAGGGGGTTTTAGCTAGCAATCAGCCCCAGCATTTT. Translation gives CSAPPRQGVLASNQPQHF.